The 23 T cell receptor beta chains below were found in one sample sequenced in a study of blood T cell repertoires in COVID-19. Sequenced by immunoSEQ multiplex PCR; TCRdb stores in-frame clones only, minus some. The sample records approximately 280,000 clones, around nine tenths being singletons. Sequenced input: PBMCs or T cells enriched from blood (not recorded which). All receptors come from a middle-aged woman who had recovered from COVID-19.

The V and J genes are TRBV9 and TRBJ1-4; 7 bases are a match to TRBD1. The CDR3 length is 15 residues. Germline assignment: CDR1 SGDLS and CDR2 YYNGEE. Trimming took 4 bases from V and 5 from J; bases not matched to a gene: 8. The CDR3 bases are TGTGCCAGCAGCTTCCGACAGGGCCACAATGAAAAACTGTTTTTT. Amino acid sequence: CASSFRQGHNEKLFF.

In DNA form, the CDR3 reads TGTGCCAGCAGCGAGACAGGGAGCTCCTACAATGAGCAGTTCTTC. Translated: CASSETGSSYNEQFF. V gene TRBV11-1 combines with J gene TRBJ2-1; 7 nucleotides align to TRBD1. Germline V gene data show CDR1 as SGHAT and CDR2 as FQDESV (reference sequence). The J segment lost 0 bases and the V segment lost 5 bases, leaving 4 bases of the junction unmatched. This CDR3 comprises 15 residues. The whole variable domain, filled in from reference TRBV11-1 and TRBJ2-1, reads EAEVAQSPRYKITEKSQAVAFWCDPISGHATLYWYRQILGQGPELLVQFQDESVVDDSQLPKDRFSAERLKGVDSTLKIQPAELGDSAMYLCASSETGSSYNEQFFGPGTRLTVL.

A single count supports this clone. The chain recombines TRBV7-2 with TRBJ1-1; unclear D gene. Trimming removed 5 bases from V and 4 bases from J, with 11 bases in between. The CDR3 is 13 residues long. CDR1 and CDR2 (germline): SGHTA, FQGNSA. The CDR3 loop is CASSQRTGTEAFF. Written as DNA, the CDR3 is TGTGCCAGCAGCCAACGCACGGGCACTGAAGCTTTCTTT.

This clone was found a few times. J is TRBJ1-1 and V is TRBV4-1; tentatively, D is TRBD1 (5 bases). CDR1 MGHRA and CDR2 YSYEKL come from the germline V gene. The CDR3 sequence is 17 residues long. The V end was cut by 5 bases, the J end by 1 base, with 20 bases between. For the CDR3, the DNA is TGCGCCAGCAGCACCCCCGGGACTGGAGGGGCGAACACTGAAGCTTTCTTT. Its translation is CASSTPGTGGANTEAFF.

The chain employs TRBV28 and TRBJ2-7; 9 bases line up with TRBD2. CDR1 MDHEN and CDR2 SYDVKM come from the germline V gene. The CDR3 sequence is 16 residues long. The V gene end was trimmed by 1 base and the J gene end by 6 bases; junction bases not matched to a gene: 10. CDR3 residues: CASSLSPTREGREQYF. The CDR3 DNA reads as TGTGCCAGCAGTTTATCCCCTACGCGGGAGGGGCGCGAGCAGTACTTC.

The gene calls are TRBV4-1 and TRBJ2-5; 11 nucleotides line up with TRBD2. Germline lookup yields CDR1 MGHRA and CDR2 YSYEKL. Germline trimming cut 6 bases from V and 5 bases from J; bases unmatched to any gene: 8. This CDR3 has 15 residues. The DNA for the CDR3 is TGCGCCAGCAGAAGGACTAGCGGGCTTTCTGAGACCCAGTACTTC. The encoded protein is CASRRTSGLSETQYF.

V is TRBV6-2 or TRBV6-3 and J is TRBJ2-7; tentatively, D is TRBD2 (5 bases). Trimming cost V 1 base and J 2 bases, with 9 bases left between them. Germline V CDR1 and CDR2: MNHEY, SVGEGT. The CDR3 is 14 amino acids. The CDR3 here is CASSYFGGPYEQYF. As DNA, the CDR3 is TGTGCCAGCAGTTACTTTGGAGGCCCCTACGAGCAGTACTTC.

This chain uses TRBV28 with TRBJ1-2, with 7 bases matching TRBD1. In germline, CDR1 is MDHEN, CDR2 SYDVKM. Trimming at V came to 6 bases and at J to 4 bases, leaving 5 bases not matched to a gene. There are 13 residues in the CDR3. In nucleotides, the CDR3 is TGTGCCAGCAGCGTAGGGGGCGGCTATGGCTACACCTTC. Protein product: CASSVGGGYGYTF.

The chain joins TRBV4-3 to TRBJ1-6; a weak D match, TRBD1 (5 bases). The CDR3 is 14 residues long. The V end was cut by 3 bases, the J end by 6 bases, with 9 bases between. Germline values: CDR1 LGHNA, CDR2 YSLEER. For the CDR3, the DNA is TGCGCCAGCAGCCATAGGGGATTTAATTCACCCCTCCACTTT. Encoded protein: CASSHRGFNSPLHF.

The chain joins TRBV6-5 to TRBJ2-7, with D perhaps TRBD1 (5 bases). V lost 5 bases and J lost 2, with 13 bases in between. The CDR3 length is 14 residues. The germline gives CDR1 MNHEY, CDR2 SVGAGI. CDR3 sequence reads: CASSSRSGPYEQYF. CDR3 in DNA: TGTGCCAGCAGTAGCCGTTCAGGGCCCTACGAGCAGTACTTC.

The genes are TRBV27 and TRBJ1-5; TRBD1 matches 8 bases. The CDR3 has 16 residues. Germline V CDR1 and CDR2: MNHEY, SMNVEV (reference sequence). Germline trimming cut 5 bases from V and 4 bases from J; bases unmatched to any gene: 10. CDR3 sequence (DNA): TGTGCCAGCAGTCTGACAGGGGTAAAAAGGAATCAGCCCCAGCATTTT. It is translated as CASSLTGVKRNQPQHF.

This rearrangement joins TRBV19 to TRBJ2-7; D may be TRBD1 (5 bases). V was pared by 4 bases and J by 5 bases, with 15 bases between. This CDR3 spans 14 amino acids. The germline V gene has CDR1 LNHDA and CDR2 SQIVND (reference sequence). Here the CDR3 DNA reads TGTGCCAGTAGTAAGGTGGCAGGGTCCGACGAGCAGTACTTC. Its translation: CASSKVAGSDEQYF.

CDR3 residues: CASTYNRGQGNEQFF. CDR3 nucleotide sequence: TGTGCCAGTACCTACAATAGGGGCCAGGGAAATGAGCAGTTCTTC. The chain combines TRBV19 with TRBJ2-1; possibly TRBD1 for D (5 bases). The CDR3 has 15 amino acids. Trimming removed 7 bases at V and 7 bases at J, with 20 bases between. The germline CDR1 and CDR2 sequences are LNHDA and SQIVND (reference sequence).

The V and J genes are TRBV18 and TRBJ2-1; 10 bases fit TRBD1. CDR1 and CDR2 from the germline V gene are KGHSH and LQKENI. J gave up 9 bases and V 3 bases, and 5 bases lay outside the gene matches. The CDR3 sequence is 14 residues long. The CDR3 nucleotides are TGTGCCAGCTCACCGACAGGGGGCCGGGGTGAGCAGTTCTTC. Translation: CASSPTGGRGEQFF.

The chain carries TRBV7-9 and TRBJ2-4, with 13 bases aligning to TRBD2. Unmatched junction bases numbered 9, after V lost 5 bases and J lost 2 bases. Germline lookup yields CDR1 SEHNR and CDR2 FQNEAQ (reference sequence). The CDR3 runs 18 residues. The CDR3 region has the DNA TGTGCCAGCAGCCCCGGGACTAGCGGGGCCGGATCCAAAAACATTCAGTACTTC. Amino acids: CASSPGTSGAGSKNIQYF. The complete variable domain, with remaining parts taken from reference TRBV7-9 and TRBJ2-4, reads DTGVSQNPRHKITKRGQNVTFRCDPISEHNRLYWYRQTLGQGPEFLTYFQNEAQLEKSRLLSDRFSAERPKGSFSTLEIQRTEQGDSAMYLCASSPGTSGAGSKNIQYFGAGTRLSVL.

This rearrangement joins TRBV28 to TRBJ2-7, with 10 bases lining up with TRBD1. Per germline, CDR1 MDHEN and CDR2 SYDVKM. This CDR3 spans 13 amino acids. The V segment lost 2 bases and the J segment 11 bases; nucleotides outside the gene matches: 6. The CDR3 here is CASSLMTGGGEYF. In nucleotides, the CDR3 is TGTGCCAGCAGTTTAATGACAGGGGGCGGGGAGTACTTC.

This rearrangement joins TRBV5-4 to TRBJ2-1; TRBD2 is a possible D gene (6 bases). The CDR3 sequence is 16 residues long. V was pared by 2 bases and J by 4 bases, with 16 bases between. Germline lookup yields CDR1 SGHNT and CDR2 YYREEE (reference sequence). The CDR3 DNA follows: TGTGCCAGCAGCTTCAACCGGGGGAAAGCGTACAATGAGCAGTTCTTC. Residues: CASSFNRGKAYNEQFF.

The chain employs TRBV7-6 and TRBJ2-2; TRBD1 aligns across 8 bases. After removal of 5 bases from V and 8 bases from J, the junction contained 4 bases not matched to a gene. Germline CDR1 reads SGHVS; CDR2 reads FNYEAQ. The CDR3 loop spans 13 amino acids. The CDR3 loop is CASSTRQGGELFF. CDR3 nucleotides: TGTGCCAGCAGCACCCGACAGGGGGGGGAGCTGTTTTTT.

This clone was observed a few times. The chain has TRBV30 and TRBJ2-7; 9 nucleotides line up with TRBD2. The CDR3 consists of 13 residues. Germline loops: CDR1 GTSNPN, CDR2 SVGIG (reference sequence). The V segment lost 4 bases and the J segment 6 bases; nucleotides outside the gene matches: 7. CDR3 nucleotides: TGTGCCTGGAACCGCGGGACTAGCCCCGAGCAGTACTTC. It codes for CAWNRGTSPEQYF.

The V call is TRBV7-8, the J call TRBJ2-2, with TRBD2 matching over 11 bases. V lost 4 bases to trimming and J lost 6 bases; unmatched junction nucleotides: 7. The CDR3 is 16 amino acids. Germline V gene sequence: CDR1 SGHVS, CDR2 FQNEAQ. The CDR3 DNA reads as TGTGCCAGCAGCTCCTTAGCGGGAGGGCCATCCGGGGAGCTGTTTTTT. Its translation is CASSSLAGGPSGELFF.

The chain recombines TRBV7-2 with TRBJ2-7; a possible D gene is TRBD1 (5 bases). Germline V lookup: CDR1 SGHTA, CDR2 FQGNSA. V was clipped by 0 bases and J by 3 bases, with 12 bases between them. The CDR3 spans 15 residues. The CDR3 is CASSLAAGSGYEQYF. The CDR3 coding sequence is TGTGCCAGCAGCTTAGCGGCAGGGTCGGGCTACGAGCAGTACTTC. The full variable domain, its missing parts supplied by reference TRBV7-2 and TRBJ2-7, is GAGVSQSPSNKVTEKGKDVELRCDPISGHTALYWYRQSLGQGLEFLIYFQGNSAPDKSGLPSDRFSAERTGGSVSTLTIQRTQQEDSAVYLCASSLAAGSGYEQYFGPGTRLTVT.

The chain recombines TRBV9 with TRBJ2-3, with 10 bases matching TRBD2. There are 16 residues in the CDR3. The ends lost 1 base at V and 2 bases at J; junction bases unmatched: 4. Germline CDR1 SGDLS, CDR2 YYNGEE. The CDR3 DNA reads TGTGCCAGCAGCGTAAGCGGGAGGGCTGACACAGATACGCAGTATTTT. Its protein product is CASSVSGRADTDTQYF. The entire variable domain, with the rest obtained from reference TRBV9 and TRBJ2-3, is as follows: DSGVTQTPKHLITATGQRVTLRCSPRSGDLSVYWYQQSLDQGLQFLIQYYNGEERAKGNILERFSAQQFPDLHSELNLSSLELGDSALYFCASSVSGRADTDTQYFGPGTRLTVL.

The chain employs TRBV24-1 and TRBJ2-3; 9 bases are shared with TRBD2. From germline, CDR1 is KGHDR and CDR2 SFDVKD. CDR3 length equals 15 residues. Losses at the gene ends were 9 bases for V and 2 bases for J; bases not matched to a gene: 8. The chain's CDR3 is CATGPLAGTTDTQYF. The CDR3 nucleotides read TGTGCCACCGGACCTCTAGCGGGGACCACAGATACGCAGTATTTT.